Listed below are T cell receptor beta chains from one sample, sequenced in a study of PD-1 blockade in classical Hodgkin lymphoma. Clones were sequenced by immunoSEQ multiplex PCR, and TCRdb holds only the in-frame ones, with some missing. The sample consists of just over 35,000 clones, almost 70% of them appearing once. The sequenced sample was peripheral blood mononuclear cells (PBMCs), obtained before the second cycle of nivolumab. The source of these receptors is a human donor with classical Hodgkin lymphoma. The CDR3 runs from the conserved cysteine through the conserved F or W. D genes are given only for firm matches. Size values are once, few and many counts, or a class for expanded clones, and some rows have none.

D,J,size,V,DNA,CDR3
-,TRBJ2-7,-,TRBV27,TGTGCCAGCAGCCGAAGGGAGGCTTCCTACGAGCAGTACTTC,CASSRREASYEQYF
-,TRBJ2-2,-,TRBV7-9,TGTGCCAGCAGCTTAGAAGCTTACACCGGGGAGCTGTTTTTT,CASSLEAYTGELFF
-,TRBJ2-1,-,TRBV28,TGTGCCAGCAGTTTATATAACCATGAGCAGTTCTTC,CASSLYNHEQFF
-,TRBJ2-5,-,TRBV28,TGTGCCAGCAGACCCGGGACGCAAGAGACCCAGTACTTC,CASRPGTQETQYF
-,TRBJ2-7,-,TRBV7-8,TGTGCCAGCAGCTTGGTGACTAGGACCGAGCAGTACTTC,CASSLVTRTEQYF
TRBD1,TRBJ2-5,-,TRBV18,TGTGCCAGCTCACCACAAGGGACAGGGGGCGTCGGGGAGCAGTACTTC,CASSPQGTGGVGEQYF
-,TRBJ2-6,-,TRBV5-4,TGTGCCAGCAGCTCCTGGGGCGCCGGGGCCAACGTCCTGACTTTC,CASSSWGAGANVLTF
-,TRBJ2-3,few,TRBV29-1,TGCAGCGCAAGGCCGGGGACACTCACAGATACGCAGTATTTT,CSARPGTLTDTQYF
-,TRBJ2-7,few,TRBV4-2,TGTGCCAGCAGCCAAGGGGGCGTCGGAGGGGGGGCCTCCTACGAGCAGTACTTC,CASSQGGVGGGASYEQYF
-,TRBJ2-7,-,TRBV6-5,TGTGCCACCCACTTGCCTGGGTACGAGCAGTACTTC,CATHLPGYEQYF
-,TRBJ2-2,-,TRBV4-1,TGCGCCAGCAGAAGAGAGATTCTGCGGTCCACCGGGGAGCTGTTTTTT,CASRREILRSTGELFF
-,TRBJ1-2,-,TRBV7-2,TGTGCCAGCAGCTCCGAGGGGTTGGGGGGCTACACCTTC,CASSSEGLGGYTF
-,TRBJ2-6,-,TRBV19,TGTGCCAGTAGTATAGATGGTCCCGCCCGGGCTGGGGCCAACGTCCTGACTTTC,CASSIDGPARAGANVLTF
TRBD2,TRBJ2-1,-,TRBV11-2,TGTGCCAGCAGCTTACGACTAGCGGGATATGACAATGAGCAGTTCTTC,CASSLRLAGYDNEQFF
-,TRBJ1-6,few,TRBV2,TGTGCCAGCAGTGAAGAGGGAATATCACCCCTCCACTTT,CASSEEGISPLHF
-,TRBJ2-1,-,TRBV7-6,TGTGCCAGCAGCTTAGACCCGAAAACCTACAATGAGCAGTTCTTC,CASSLDPKTYNEQFF
TRBD2,TRBJ2-3,few,TRBV2,TGTGCCAGCAGTTTTGGACTAGAGACAGATACGCAGTATTTT,CASSFGLETDTQYF
-,TRBJ2-2,-,TRBV28,TGTGCCAGCAGTTTACAGGGGTCCGGGGAGCTGTTTTTT,CASSLQGSGELFF
-,TRBJ2-6,-,TRBV19,TGTGCCAGTAGGGCCTTTGGGCAGGGGGCCAACGTCCTGACTTTC,CASRAFGQGANVLTF
TRBD1,TRBJ1-1,-,TRBV2,TGTGCCAGCAGTGAACTTGCCAGGGGGCCTGGTGCTTTCTTT,CASSELARGPGAFF
TRBD1,TRBJ2-2,-,TRBV10-3,TGTGCCAGCACCGGGACAGGGAACACCGGGGAGCTGTTTTTT,CASTGTGNTGELFF
-,TRBJ1-1,-,TRBV6-6,TGTGCCAGCAGTTACTTCGACACGGACACTGAAGCTTTCTTT,CASSYFDTDTEAFF
TRBD1,TRBJ2-6,-,TRBV19,TGTGCCAGTAGTCCCCAGGGACAGCTCAGGGCCAACGTCCTGACTTTC,CASSPQGQLRANVLTF
-,TRBJ1-3,-,TRBV2,TGTGCCAGCAGTGAATCTGGAAACACCATATATTTT,CASSESGNTIYF
-,TRBJ1-1,-,TRBV6-5,TGTGCCAGCAGAGAGGGACACCCGAACACTGAAGCTTTCTTT,CASREGHPNTEAFF
TRBD1,TRBJ1-6,-,TRBV6-5,TGTGCCAGCAGCCAACAGGGGTATAATTCACCCCTCCACTTT,CASSQQGYNSPLHF
TRBD1,TRBJ2-2,-,TRBV5-1,TGCGCCAGCAGCTTCGGCAGGGGGCACGGGTCGAACACCGGGGAGCTGTTTTTT,CASSFGRGHGSNTGELFF
-,TRBJ1-3,-,TRBV6-6,TGTGCCAGCAGTTACTCGAGTCAGGGAAACACCATATATTTT,CASSYSSQGNTIYF
-,TRBJ1-5,hyperexpanded,TRBV28,TGTGCCAGCAGTTTGCATCCCGGGAATAGCAATCAGCCCCAGCATTTT,CASSLHPGNSNQPQHF
TRBD1,TRBJ1-3,few,TRBV28,TGTGCCAGCAGTCCGGCCGGACAGGGGAGAAACACCATATATTTT,CASSPAGQGRNTIYF
-,TRBJ1-4,-,TRBV5-5,TGTGCCAGCAGCCAAAATGAAAAACTGTTTTTT,CASSQNEKLFF
TRBD1,TRBJ1-2,-,TRBV7-2,TGTGCCAGCAGCCTACAGGGGAGCTATGGCTACACCTTC,CASSLQGSYGYTF
TRBD1,TRBJ1-1,-,TRBV9,TGTGCCAGCAGCGCAACAGGGGGCGGGGGACCGCGCACTGAAGCTTTCTTT,CASSATGGGGPRTEAFF
TRBD1,TRBJ2-7,large,TRBV7-6,TGTGCCAGCAGCAACAGGGGACCCAACTACGAGCAGTACTTC,CASSNRGPNYEQYF
TRBD1,TRBJ2-4,-,TRBV6-5,TGTGCCAGCAGTTACTCGACGGGGACAGGACACATTCAGTACTTC,CASSYSTGTGHIQYF
-,TRBJ1-2,-,TRBV6-5,TGTGCCAGCAGTCGCGACAGCTATGGCTACACCTTC,CASSRDSYGYTF
-,TRBJ2-1,few,TRBV5-5,TGTGCCAGCAGCTTGGCCAGGGAACTGTTCTTC,CASSLARELFF
-,TRBJ1-3,-,TRBV4-3,TGCGCCAGCAGCCAAGATTGGGCTTACTCTGGAAACACCATATATTTT,CASSQDWAYSGNTIYF
TRBD2,TRBJ2-5,-,TRBV7-2,TGTGCCAGCAGCTCCCTTTCGGGACTAGCGGGAGAGACCCAGTACTTC,CASSSLSGLAGETQYF
-,TRBJ2-5,-,TRBV7-2,TGTGCCAGCAGCTTCCAGGGGGGAGAAGAGACCCAGTACTTC,CASSFQGGEETQYF
-,TRBJ1-1,-,TRBV7-9,TGTGCCAGCCGCCGGGTGTTTGGAACAGTGAACACTGAAGCTTTCTTT,CASRRVFGTVNTEAFF
TRBD2,TRBJ2-3,-,TRBV2,TGTGCCAGCAGTGAAGCGCTCCGGAAGCGGGGGGGCGGTCAGTATTTT,CASSEALRKRGGGQYF
-,TRBJ1-3,-,TRBV5-4,TGTGCCAGCAGCAAGGGTGTCCTCTCTGGAAACACCATATATTTT,CASSKGVLSGNTIYF
-,TRBJ1-2,-,TRBV28,TGTGCCAGCAGTTTCGGGGGATCTGGCTACACCTTC,CASSFGGSGYTF
-,TRBJ2-6,-,TRBV5-5,TGTGCCAGCAGCTTGGGTCCTGGGGCCAACGTCCTGACTTTC,CASSLGPGANVLTF
-,TRBJ1-2,-,TRBV7-2,TGTGCCAGCAGCTTGAAGGGGGGGGCCGGCTATGGCTACACCTTC,CASSLKGGAGYGYTF
TRBD1,TRBJ1-4,-,TRBV7-9,TGTGCCAGCAGCTTAGAGAGGACAGGGGGTGAAAAACTGTTTTTT,CASSLERTGGEKLFF
-,TRBJ2-7,-,TRBV7-2,TGTGCCAGCAGCTTAGACCTGGGCCGCGAGCAGTACTTC,CASSLDLGREQYF
-,TRBJ1-5,-,TRBV19,TGTGCCAGTAGTATCGGACAAATCAATCAGCCCCAGCATTTT,CASSIGQINQPQHF